The 13 T cell receptor beta chains reported below all come from one sample, sequenced in a study of response to subunit inactivated influenza vaccine. TCRdb recomputed calls from the RT-PCR reads with MiXCR, one row per CDR3 protein. The data contain 300,000 to 350,000 distinct CDR3 sequences, 21% of them singletons. Sequenced material: PBMCs from blood, taken around 22 months after vaccination. Receptors originate from a man aged 50 to 69 who received an inactivated influenza vaccine.

This clonotype was counted many times. CDR3 in amino acids: CASSPTVLGTGYFYGYTF. CDR3 bases: TGTGCCAGCAGCCCCACGGTGCTGGGGACAGGCTACTTCTATGGCTACACCTTC. The J gene is TRBJ1-2, the V gene TRBV6-1; 8 bases are a match to TRBD1. The germline gives CDR1 MNHNS, CDR2 SASEGT. The CDR3 spans 18 residues. Trimming removed 6 bases from V and 4 bases from J; junction bases left unmatched: 19.

Ten or more counts support this clonotype. The rearrangement links TRBV28 to TRBJ1-3; the D gene is possibly TRBD1 (5 bases). There are 15 residues in the CDR3. From germline, CDR1 is MDHEN and CDR2 SYDVKM. Between the trimmed V and J ends, which lost 5 bases and 5 bases, there was a span of 16 bases. The CDR3 protein is CASSLRAGFRNTIYF. The DNA of the CDR3 is TGTGCCAGCAGTCTCAGAGCAGGGTTTAGAAACACCATATATTTT.

The chain links TRBV15 to TRBJ2-7; tentative D call: TRBD1 (6 bases). Germline CDR1 is LNHNV and CDR2 is YYDKDF (reference sequence). Trimming removed 1 base from V and 2 bases from J, with 15 bases in between. CDR3 size: 16 residues. CDR3 protein: CATSRGELGQTYEQYF. The CDR3 coding sequence is TGTGCCACCAGCAGAGGGGAACTAGGACAGACCTACGAGCAGTACTTC.

The chain couples TRBV20-1 to TRBJ1-1; D ambiguous. The germline V gene encodes CDR1 DFQATT and CDR2 SNEGSKA (reference sequence). Trimming pared 4 bases from V and 10 bases from J, leaving 13 bases between. This CDR3 region has 11 residues. For the CDR3, the DNA is TGCAGTGCTATTCGGACGTCCGGAGCTTTCTTT. Its translation: CSAIRTSGAFF.

J is TRBJ1-2 and V is TRBV7-8; TRBD1 might be the D (5 bases). CDR3 length: 16 amino acids. The V gene's germline CDR1 is SGHVS and CDR2 FQNEAQ. Trimming pared 3 bases from V and 8 bases from J, leaving 22 bases between. CDR3 in DNA: TGTGCCAGCAGCTTCTTCGTTTTGTCGGGGGAAAGCGGCTACACCTTC. Residues: CASSFFVLSGESGYTF.

J is TRBJ1-4 and V is TRBV29-1; D is perhaps TRBD1 (6 bases). V was cut by 4 bases and J by 2 bases, with 8 bases left in between. This CDR3 has 13 residues. CDR1 is SQVTM, CDR2 ANQGSEA, per germline. This CDR3 is CSVARGTNEKLFF. The CDR3 nucleotides read TGCAGCGTTGCCAGGGGTACTAATGAAAAACTGTTTTTT.

The V gene is TRBV5-5, the J gene TRBJ1-4, with 7 bases matching TRBD1. Germline CDR1 reads SGHKS; CDR2 reads YYEKEE (reference sequence). CDR3 length: 17 residues. Trimming removed 0 bases from V and 10 bases from J; junction bases left unmatched: 15. CDR3 sequence: CASSLGAGQTIGGKLFF. Written as DNA, the CDR3 is TGTGCCAGCAGCTTGGGGGCGGGACAGACAATAGGAGGAAAACTGTTTTTT.

This clonotype was detected only a few times. The chain employs TRBV4-3 and TRBJ1-4; D is perhaps TRBD1 (5 bases). The germline V and J ends were trimmed by 1 base and 7 bases, with 16 bases remaining between them. Germline V lookup: CDR1 LGHNA, CDR2 YSLEER. The CDR3 has 16 residues. The chain's CDR3 is CASSQAAVGTVEKLFF. Written as DNA, the CDR3 is TGCGCCAGCAGCCAAGCGGCGGTCGGGACCGTTGAAAAACTGTTTTTT.

The DNA for the CDR3 is TGCGCCAGCAGGACCGGCGGAGCATATGAAAAACTGTTTTTT. This codes for CASRTGGAYEKLFF. The chain couples TRBV5-1 to TRBJ1-4; D uncertain. Trimming removed 5 bases from V and 6 bases from J, with 14 bases in between. Germline CDR1 is SGHRS and CDR2 is YFSETQ. The CDR3 runs to 14 residues.

This chain joins TRBV7-2 and TRBJ2-3; 9 bases match TRBD2. The germline gives CDR1 SGHTA, CDR2 FQGNSA. There are 16 residues in the CDR3. With 1 base clipped from V and 6 bases from J, the junction kept 8 bases outside the gene matches. CDR3 protein: CASSLVWREGRDTQYF. CDR3 nucleotides: TGTGCCAGCAGCTTAGTATGGCGGGAGGGCCGGGATACGCAGTATTTT.

This clonotype was found a few times. The J gene is TRBJ2-4, the V gene TRBV12-3 or TRBV12-4; possibly TRBD1 for D (6 bases). This CDR3 has 16 residues. Trimming shortened V by 3 bases and J by 0 bases, and 12 bases separated the two germline ends. CDR3 residues: CASSFPDRLAKNIQYF. In nucleotides, the CDR3 is TGTGCCAGCAGTTTCCCCGACAGGCTAGCCAAAAACATTCAGTACTTC.

This clonotype was seen a handful of times. The chain links TRBV12-3 or TRBV12-4 to TRBJ2-1, with D perhaps matching TRBD2 (6 bases). The CDR3 loop spans 13 amino acids. Deletions cut 3 bases from V and 9 bases from J, with 12 bases between. CDR3 amino acids: CASSFDGSTEQFF. The CDR3 nucleotides are TGTGCCAGCAGTTTCGACGGGAGCACTGAGCAGTTCTTC.

This sequence joins TRBV7-9 and TRBJ2-4; the D is unclear. V was shortened by 1 base and J by 1 base, with 8 bases between the two germline ends. From germline, CDR1 is SEHNR and CDR2 FQNEAQ (reference sequence). This CDR3 contains 15 residues. This chain's CDR3 is CASSLGLSAKNIQYF. CDR3 DNA: TGTGCCAGCAGCTTAGGACTTTCCGCCAAAAACATTCAGTACTTC.